Each of the 3 T cell receptor beta chains below was sequenced from the same sample in a study of blood T cell repertoires in COVID-19 (dated by TCRdb to 2020 to 2022). Preparation of the library involved the immunoSEQ multiplex PCR assay. TCRdb took this table from immuneACCESS and kept in-frame rearrangements with V and J called. Such tables lack part of the clones; where checked against another copy, unresolved V genes explain under half of the gap, and the rest is unexplained. This sample has over 200,000 clones in its table, and 87% of those were observed once. The ten largest clonotypes hold 10% to 12% of the sample. The sequencing input was PBMCs or T cells enriched from blood (not recorded which). The receptors were gathered from a man aged 30 to 39 who had recovered from COVID-19.

This clone is a singleton in its sample. J is TRBJ2-6 and V is TRBV6-5; D ambiguous. The CDR3 runs to 15 residues. Germline V gives CDR1 MNHEY, CDR2 SVGAGI. V gave up 9 bases and J gave up 0 bases, with 12 bases separating them. In nucleotides, the CDR3 is TGTGCCAGTAGCTTCGGATTCTCTGGGGCCAACGTCCTGACTTTC. Its translation is CASSFGFSGANVLTF.

The rearrangement uses TRBV30 and TRBJ1-2, with TRBD1 matching over 9 bases. V lost 5 bases, J lost 5 bases, and 6 bases stayed unmatched. The CDR3 totals 13 residues. Germline-derived CDR1 and CDR2 are GTSNPN and SVGIG (reference sequence). CDR3 amino acids: CAWLQGAWYGYTF. CDR3 nucleotide sequence: TGTGCCTGGTTACAGGGGGCTTGGTATGGCTACACCTTC.

The V gene is TRBV2, the J gene TRBJ1-5; D is possibly TRBD1 (6 bases). Germline V CDR1 and CDR2: SNHLY, FYNNEI. The CDR3 is 15 amino acids. Trimming left V 0 bases short and J 5 bases short, with 11 bases between. CDR3 DNA sequence: TGTGCCAGCAGTGAAGCACAGGGTAGGTATCAGCCCCAGCATTTT. It yields the protein CASSEAQGRYQPQHF.